Listed below are T cell receptor beta chains from one sample, sequenced in a study of blood T cell repertoires in COVID-19. Data came from immunoSEQ multiplex PCR; TCRdb stores just in-frame clones and leaves some out. The sample consists of tens of thousands of clones, 70% to 85% of them appearing once. Sequences were obtained from peripheral blood. Every receptor here comes from a man in his sixties with acute or convalescent COVID-19. Each CDR3 is given with its conserved first and last residue.

v_gene	CDR3aa
TRBV5-1	CASSLALRQGSNTEAFF
TRBV18	CASSLYDGELFF
TRBV10-3	CAISDLGTNEQFF
TRBV14	CASSRVDSGNTIYF
TRBV7-8	CASSFRRLAGDEQYF
TRBV5-4	CASRLAGALITDTQYF
TRBV2	CASRDRTSLETQYF
TRBV7-3	CASSLNRLPSGANVLTF
TRBV21-1	CASSKRAGYNEQFF
TRBV29-1	CSVEYPGTENYEQYF
TRBV29-1	CSVALAGDLNTEAFF
TRBV7-2	CASSIRDRGSVTEAFF
TRBV19	CASSISGTALENQPQHF
TRBV10-3	CAISVTLNQPQHF
TRBV12-5	CASGLVRALGVEKLFF
TRBV9	CASSVGASGGDGQYF
TRBV5-1	CASSPRDSNTGELFF
TRBV20-1	CSASRPPGETQYF
TRBV7-9	CASSPTAGSEAFF
TRBV5-1	CASSLGFPGEQYF
TRBV7-8	CASSWDTRTDTQYF
TRBV4-1	CASSNYISNYGYTF
TRBV2	CASSRDRGQGETQYF
TRBV7-6	CASSASGVSSGANVLTF
TRBV11-3	CASSVSAGANVLTF
TRBV19	CASSSGQGASGYTF
TRBV30	CAWSSGTISNQPQHF
TRBV5-4	CASSLARQVSGNTIYF
TRBV5-4	CASSMRQGARYGYTF
TRBV19	CASKINSGNTIYF
TRBV18	CASSPGYGYTF
TRBV27	CASREQGISYEQYF
TRBV19	CATREIRNTEAFF
TRBV5-1	CASSLDILYGYTF
TRBV7-3	CASSLKTGFTGELFF
TRBV5-1	CASSLDYDGYTF
TRBV4-1	CASSQGLLDSSGELFF
TRBV5-6	CASSWDRGPGYTF
TRBV10-3	CAISGRGAAYEQYF
TRBV10-3	CAISGGQGVGGYTF
TRBV12-3/TRBV12-4	CASSLVSEAFF